The text below deals with one TCR beta chain. Its antigen is as yet unknown. Per germline, CDR1 MDHEN and CDR2 SYDVKM. The CDR3 length is 15 residues. V dropped 6 bases and J dropped 7 bases, with 22 bases sitting between them. The protocol was immunoSEQ multiplex PCR, while the TCRdb copy is restricted to in-frame clones and leaves out a portion. This table has 30,000 to 40,000 clones, about 90% appearing once. These data originate in a study of STAT3 mutations in large granular lymphocyte leukemia. Study findings and constraints: In some patients, a small highly pathogenic clone possibly went undetected. At least one immunodominant TCR beta clonotype appeared in every T-cell large granular lymphocyte leukemia patient.

The sample consisted of peripheral blood mononuclear cells. This receptor was taken from a man between 60 and 75 years old with T-cell large granular lymphocyte leukemia. Some clones in this sample may be carry-over from other donors' samples. The chain couples TRBV28 to TRBJ2-7, with D possibly matching TRBD2 (6 bases). In DNA form, the CDR3 reads TGTGCCAGCAGCTCCGACGGACTGGGACGGGGGGAGCAGTACTTC. It codes for CASSSDGLGRGEQYF.